The rows below give T cell receptor beta chains drawn from one sample of a study of T cell responses to AZD1222 COVID-19 vaccine. Data came from immunoSEQ multiplex PCR; TCRdb stores just in-frame clones and leaves some out. The sample lists roughly 77,000 clones, about 90% occurring once. This material consisted of peripheral blood, taken on day 0 of MenACWY control vaccination. Source of these receptors: an adult in good health. The CDR3 runs from the conserved cysteine through the conserved F or W. A D gene is named only where the DNA matches it firmly. The listing skips clone size in some rows; elsewhere it reads once, few, many or a size class.

>TRBD1|TRBJ1-1|-|TRBV6-4
TGTGCCAGCAGTGACACCGACAGGGGCACTGAAGCTTTCTTT
CASSDTDRGTEAFF
>TRBD2|TRBJ2-5|-|TRBV19
TGTGCCAGTAGTGGCGGGAGGACATCATCCGGAATCCAGTACTTC
CASSGGRTSSGIQYF
>-|TRBJ2-7|-|TRBV4-1
TGCGCCAGCAGCCAACACTACGAGCAGTACTTC
CASSQHYEQYF
>TRBD2|TRBJ2-3|-|TRBV5-4
TGTGCCAGCAGCTTGGGCGGCGCTAGCGGGGAGACAGATACGCAGTATTTT
CASSLGGASGETDTQYF
>TRBD2|TRBJ2-7|-|TRBV10-2
TGCGCCAGCAGGTTGAGGAGCGGGAGCTACGAGCAGTACTTC
CASRLRSGSYEQYF
>TRBD2|TRBJ2-7|-|TRBV6-2/TRBV6-3
TGTGCCAGCAGTCGCCCCGCGGGGGGGCGAGAGCAGTACTTC
CASSRPAGGREQYF
>-|TRBJ2-3|-|TRBV3-1/TRBV3-2
TGTGCCAGCAGCCTGACTAGTTTTGATACGCAGTATTTT
CASSLTSFDTQYF
>-|TRBJ1-5|-|TRBV6-4
TGTGCCAGCAGTGAGCAGGGTGGGCAGCCCCAGCATTTT
CASSEQGGQPQHF
>-|TRBJ1-5|-|TRBV19
TGTGCCAGTAGTACACAGAGCAATCAGCCCCAGCATTTT
CASSTQSNQPQHF
>-|TRBJ2-7|-|TRBV2
TGTGCCAGCAGTGATAGAAGGGTCCCCTACGAGCAGTACTTC
CASSDRRVPYEQYF
>-|TRBJ1-1|-|TRBV30
TGTGCCTGGAGTGCCCTGGGCGGGGGAGGGAGTGAAGCTTTCTTT
CAWSALGGGGSEAFF
>-|TRBJ1-4|-|TRBV29-1
TGCAGCGTTGCGGTATTGGGTGAAAAACTGTTTTTT
CSVAVLGEKLFF
>-|TRBJ1-2|-|TRBV5-1
TGCGCCAGCAGCTTGACAGGGAATGGCTACACCTTC
CASSLTGNGYTF
>-|TRBJ2-7|-|TRBV28
TGTGCCAGCAGTTTAGTAAGTAACTACGAGCAGTACTTC
CASSLVSNYEQYF
>-|TRBJ1-1|-|TRBV5-8
TGTGCCAGCAGCTTGGTAGGCGGTGGGCCGAACACTGAAGCTTTCTTT
CASSLVGGGPNTEAFF
>TRBD1|TRBJ2-1|few|TRBV27
TGTGCCAGCAGTTTAAGGCAGGGGGCGGATGAGCAGTTCTTC
CASSLRQGADEQFF
>-|TRBJ2-3|-|TRBV1
TGCACCAGCAGCCAACTCAGCGGGGGCACAGATACGCAGTATTTT
CTSSQLSGGTDTQYF
>TRBD1|TRBJ1-3|-|TRBV19
TGTGCCAGTACGGACAGGGGGCCTGGAAACACCATATATTTT
CASTDRGPGNTIYF
>TRBD2|TRBJ2-5|few|TRBV10-3
TGTGCCATCAGTGAGCCGACTAGCGGGAAGGAGACCCAGTACTTC
CAISEPTSGKETQYF
>-|TRBJ2-1|-|TRBV7-2
TGTGCCAGCAGCTTACAAGGCCCCAATGAGCAGTTCTTC
CASSLQGPNEQFF
>TRBD1|TRBJ1-2|-|TRBV3-1/TRBV3-2
TGTGCCAGCAGCCAAGACCAGAGAGGGGGCGACTATGGCTACACCTTC
CASSQDQRGGDYGYTF
>-|TRBJ2-1|-|TRBV18
TGTGCCAGCTCTCAAAGGACAGGGAGGGATGAGCAGTTCTTC
CASSQRTGRDEQFF
>-|TRBJ2-1|-|TRBV10-3
TGTGCCATCAATCGGGAAGGAGCAAACAATGAGCAGTTCTTC
CAINREGANNEQFF
>-|TRBJ2-7|-|TRBV28
TGTGCCAGCAGTTTTATGGGCGGAACCTACGAGCAGTACTTC
CASSFMGGTYEQYF
>-|TRBJ1-6|-|TRBV7-9
TGTGCCAGCAGCTTAAATACAGATTATAATTCACCCCTCCACTTT
CASSLNTDYNSPLHF